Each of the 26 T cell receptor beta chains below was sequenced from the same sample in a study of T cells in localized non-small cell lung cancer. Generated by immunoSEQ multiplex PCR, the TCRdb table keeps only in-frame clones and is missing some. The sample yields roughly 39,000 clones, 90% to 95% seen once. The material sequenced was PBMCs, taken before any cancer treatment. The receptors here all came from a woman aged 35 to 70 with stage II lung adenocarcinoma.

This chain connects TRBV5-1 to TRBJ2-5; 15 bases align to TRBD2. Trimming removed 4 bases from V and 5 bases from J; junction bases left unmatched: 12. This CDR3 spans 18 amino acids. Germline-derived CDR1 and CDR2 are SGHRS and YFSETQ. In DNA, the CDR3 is TGCGCCAGCAGCCCTCCGGGACTAGCGGGAGGTGGCGGGGAGACCCAGTACTTC. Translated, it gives CASSPPGLAGGGGETQYF.

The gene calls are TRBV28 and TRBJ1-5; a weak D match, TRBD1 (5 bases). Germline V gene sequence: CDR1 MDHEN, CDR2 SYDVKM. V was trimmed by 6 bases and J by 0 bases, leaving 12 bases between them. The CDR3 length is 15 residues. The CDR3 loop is CASRGRANSNQPQHF. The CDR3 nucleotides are TGTGCCAGCAGAGGCAGGGCGAATAGCAATCAGCCCCAGCATTTT.

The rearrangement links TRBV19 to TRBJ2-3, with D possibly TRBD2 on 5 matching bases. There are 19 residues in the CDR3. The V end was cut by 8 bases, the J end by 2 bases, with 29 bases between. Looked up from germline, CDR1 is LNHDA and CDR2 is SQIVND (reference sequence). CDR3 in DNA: TGTGCCAGTGGGTCCGGTTGGGGAGTTCGTACCCAAGCCACAGATACGCAGTATTTT. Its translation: CASGSGWGVRTQATDTQYF. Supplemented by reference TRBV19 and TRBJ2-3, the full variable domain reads DGGITQSPKYLFRKEGQNVTLSCEQNLNHDAMYWYRQDPGQGLRLIYYSQIVNDFQKGDIAEGYSVSREKKESFPLTVTSAQKNPTAFYLCASGSGWGVRTQATDTQYFGPGTRLTVL.

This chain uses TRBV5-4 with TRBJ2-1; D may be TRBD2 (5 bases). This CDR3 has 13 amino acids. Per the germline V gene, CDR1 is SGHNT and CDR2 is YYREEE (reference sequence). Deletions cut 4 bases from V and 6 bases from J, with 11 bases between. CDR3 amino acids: CASSHPDFNEQFF. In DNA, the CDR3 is TGTGCCAGCAGCCACCCGGACTTCAATGAGCAGTTCTTC.

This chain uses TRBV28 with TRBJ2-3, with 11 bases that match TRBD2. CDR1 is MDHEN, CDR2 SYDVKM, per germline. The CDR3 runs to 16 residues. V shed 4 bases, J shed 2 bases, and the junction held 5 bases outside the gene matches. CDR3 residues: CASSSPGLAATDTQYF. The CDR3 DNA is TGTGCCAGCAGTTCTCCGGGACTAGCGGCCACAGATACGCAGTATTTT.

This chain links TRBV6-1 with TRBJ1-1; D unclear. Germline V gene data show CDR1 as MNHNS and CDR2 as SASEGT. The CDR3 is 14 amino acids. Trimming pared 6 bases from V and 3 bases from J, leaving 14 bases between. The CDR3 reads CASSVSDGYTEAFF. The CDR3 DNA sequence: TGTGCCAGCAGCGTTTCTGACGGATACACTGAAGCTTTCTTT.

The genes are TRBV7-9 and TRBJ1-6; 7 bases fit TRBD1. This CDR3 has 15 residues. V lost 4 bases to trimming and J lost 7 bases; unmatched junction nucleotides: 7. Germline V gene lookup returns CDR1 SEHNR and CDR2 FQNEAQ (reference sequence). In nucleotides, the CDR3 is TGTGCCAGCAGCTCCCCGGACAGGTGGAATTCACCCCTCCACTTT. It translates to CASSSPDRWNSPLHF.

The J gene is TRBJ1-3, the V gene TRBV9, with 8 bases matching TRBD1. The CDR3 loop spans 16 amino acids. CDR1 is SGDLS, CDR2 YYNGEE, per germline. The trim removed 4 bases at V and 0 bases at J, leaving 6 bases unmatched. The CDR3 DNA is TGTGCCAGCAGCCCAGGGGGCCAGGGCTCTGGAAACACCATATATTTT. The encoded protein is CASSPGGQGSGNTIYF.

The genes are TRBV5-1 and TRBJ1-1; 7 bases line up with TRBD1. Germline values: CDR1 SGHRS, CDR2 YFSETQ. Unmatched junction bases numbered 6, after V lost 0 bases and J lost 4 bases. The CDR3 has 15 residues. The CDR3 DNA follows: TGCGCCAGCAGCTTGGAGACAGGGACAGTCACTGAAGCTTTCTTT. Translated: CASSLETGTVTEAFF.

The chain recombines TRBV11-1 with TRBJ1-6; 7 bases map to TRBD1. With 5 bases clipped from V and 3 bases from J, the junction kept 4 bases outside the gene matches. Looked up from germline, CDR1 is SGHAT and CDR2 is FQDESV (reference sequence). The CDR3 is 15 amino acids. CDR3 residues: CASSLGTVYNSPLHF. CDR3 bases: TGTGCCAGCAGCCTGGGGACAGTCTATAATTCACCCCTCCACTTT.

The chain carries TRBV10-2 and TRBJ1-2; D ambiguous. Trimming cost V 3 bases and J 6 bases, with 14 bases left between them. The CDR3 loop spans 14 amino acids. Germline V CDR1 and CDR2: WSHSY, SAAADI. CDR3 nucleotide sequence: TGCGCCAGCAGTGAAGTAGAGGCTCGTGATGGCTACACCTTC. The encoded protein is CASSEVEARDGYTF.

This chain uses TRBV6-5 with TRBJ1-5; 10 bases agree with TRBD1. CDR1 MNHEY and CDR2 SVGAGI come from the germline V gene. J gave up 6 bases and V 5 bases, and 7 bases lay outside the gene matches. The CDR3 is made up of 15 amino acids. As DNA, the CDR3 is TGTGCCAGCAGTGCTCTGACAGGGGGCAGTCAGCCCCAGCATTTT. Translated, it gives CASSALTGGSQPQHF.

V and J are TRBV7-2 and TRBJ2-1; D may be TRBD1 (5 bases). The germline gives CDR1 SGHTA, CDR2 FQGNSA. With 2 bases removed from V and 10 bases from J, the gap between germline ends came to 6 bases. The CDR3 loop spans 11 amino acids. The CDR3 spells CASSLHREQFF. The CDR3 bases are TGTGCCAGCAGCTTACACAGGGAGCAGTTCTTC.

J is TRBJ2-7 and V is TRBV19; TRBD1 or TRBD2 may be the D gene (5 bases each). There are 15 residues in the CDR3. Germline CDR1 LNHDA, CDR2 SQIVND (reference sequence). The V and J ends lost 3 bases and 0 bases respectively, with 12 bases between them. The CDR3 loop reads CASSIGPGTSYEQYF. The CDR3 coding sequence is TGTGCCAGTAGTATTGGCCCCGGGACCTCCTACGAGCAGTACTTC.

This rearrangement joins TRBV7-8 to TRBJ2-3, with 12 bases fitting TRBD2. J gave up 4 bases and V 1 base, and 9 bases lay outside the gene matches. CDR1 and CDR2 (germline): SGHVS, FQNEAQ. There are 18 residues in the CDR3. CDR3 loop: CASSLVSPGLAGSDTQYF. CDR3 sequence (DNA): TGTGCCAGCAGCTTAGTTTCCCCCGGACTAGCGGGGTCAGATACGCAGTATTTT.

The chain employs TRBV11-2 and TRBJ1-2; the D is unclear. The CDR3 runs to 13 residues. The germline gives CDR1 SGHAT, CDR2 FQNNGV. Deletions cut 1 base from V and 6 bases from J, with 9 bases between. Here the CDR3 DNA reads TGTGCCAGCAGCTTAGGGGGAAGTAATGGCTACACCTTC. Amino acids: CASSLGGSNGYTF.

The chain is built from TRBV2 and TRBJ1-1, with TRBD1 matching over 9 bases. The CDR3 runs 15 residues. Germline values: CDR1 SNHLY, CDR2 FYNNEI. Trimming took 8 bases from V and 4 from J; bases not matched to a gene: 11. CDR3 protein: CASAATGGEFTEAFF. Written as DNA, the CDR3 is TGTGCCAGCGCGGCTACAGGGGGCGAATTCACTGAAGCTTTCTTT. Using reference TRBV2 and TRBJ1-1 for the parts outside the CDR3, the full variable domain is EPEVTQTPSHQVTQMGQEVILRCVPISNHLYFYWYRQILGQKVEFLVSFYNNEISEKSEIFDDQFSVERPDGSNFTLKIRSTKLEDSAMYFCASAATGGEFTEAFFGQGTRLTVV.

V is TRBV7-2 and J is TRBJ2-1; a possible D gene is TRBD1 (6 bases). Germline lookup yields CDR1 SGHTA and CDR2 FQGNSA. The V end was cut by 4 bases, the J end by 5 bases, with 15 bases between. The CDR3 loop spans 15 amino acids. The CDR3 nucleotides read TGTGCCAGCAGCTCCGGACAGACCGGTCACAATGAGCAGTTCTTC. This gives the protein CASSSGQTGHNEQFF. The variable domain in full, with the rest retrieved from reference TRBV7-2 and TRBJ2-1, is GAGVSQSPSNKVTEKGKDVELRCDPISGHTALYWYRQSLGQGLEFLIYFQGNSAPDKSGLPSDRFSAERTGGSVSTLTIQRTQQEDSAVYLCASSSGQTGHNEQFFGPGTRLTVL.

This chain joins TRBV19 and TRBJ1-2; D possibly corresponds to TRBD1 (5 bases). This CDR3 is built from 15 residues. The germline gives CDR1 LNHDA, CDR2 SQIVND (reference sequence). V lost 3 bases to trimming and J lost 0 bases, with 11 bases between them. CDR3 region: CASSMEGVANYGYTF. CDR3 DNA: TGTGCCAGTAGTATGGAAGGGGTTGCTAACTATGGCTACACCTTC.

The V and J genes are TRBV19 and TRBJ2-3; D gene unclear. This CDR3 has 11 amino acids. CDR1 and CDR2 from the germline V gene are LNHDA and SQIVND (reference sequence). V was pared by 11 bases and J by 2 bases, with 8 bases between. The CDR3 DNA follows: TGTGCCGCCGTCAACACAGATACGCAGTATTTT. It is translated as CAAVNTDTQYF. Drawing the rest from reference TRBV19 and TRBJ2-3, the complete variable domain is DGGITQSPKYLFRKEGQNVTLSCEQNLNHDAMYWYRQDPGQGLRLIYYSQIVNDFQKGDIAEGYSVSREKKESFPLTVTSAQKNPTAFYLCAAVNTDTQYFGPGTRLTVL.

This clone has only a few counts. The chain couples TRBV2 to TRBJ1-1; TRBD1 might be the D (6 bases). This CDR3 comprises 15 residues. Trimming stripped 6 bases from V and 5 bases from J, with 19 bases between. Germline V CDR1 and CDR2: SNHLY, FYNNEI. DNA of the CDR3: TGTGCCAGCAGGAGAGGGGCATTAGGGGGTACTGAAGCTTTCTTT. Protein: CASRRGALGGTEAFF.

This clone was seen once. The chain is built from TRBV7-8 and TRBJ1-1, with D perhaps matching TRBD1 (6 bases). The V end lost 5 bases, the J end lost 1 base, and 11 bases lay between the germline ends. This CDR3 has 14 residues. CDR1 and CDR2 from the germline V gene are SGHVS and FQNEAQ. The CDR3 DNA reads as TGTGCCAGCAGCCTCCCGACAGGGAACACTGAAGCTTTCTTT. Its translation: CASSLPTGNTEAFF.

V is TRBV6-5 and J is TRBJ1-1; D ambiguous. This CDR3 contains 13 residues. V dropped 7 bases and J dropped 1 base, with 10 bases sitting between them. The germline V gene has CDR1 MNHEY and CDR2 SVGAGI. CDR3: CASTKPPNTEAFF. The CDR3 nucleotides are TGTGCCAGCACTAAGCCCCCGAACACTGAAGCTTTCTTT.

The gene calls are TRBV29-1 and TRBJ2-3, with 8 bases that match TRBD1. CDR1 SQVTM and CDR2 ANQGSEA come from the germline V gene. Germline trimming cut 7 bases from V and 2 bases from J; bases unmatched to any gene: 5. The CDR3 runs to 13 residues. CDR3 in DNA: TGCAGCGGACGACAGGGGTACACAGATACGCAGTATTTT. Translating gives CSGRQGYTDTQYF.

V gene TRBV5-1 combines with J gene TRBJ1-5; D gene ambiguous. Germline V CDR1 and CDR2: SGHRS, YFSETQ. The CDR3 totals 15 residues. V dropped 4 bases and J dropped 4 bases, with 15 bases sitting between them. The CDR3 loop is CASSPRRPKNQPQHF. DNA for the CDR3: TGCGCCAGCAGCCCCCGCCGGCCCAAAAATCAGCCCCAGCATTTT. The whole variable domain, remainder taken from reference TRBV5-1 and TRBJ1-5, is KAGVTQTPRYLIKTRGQQVTLSCSPISGHRSVSWYQQTPGQGLQFLFEYFSETQRNKGNFPGRFSGRQFSNSRSEMNVSTLELGDSALYLCASSPRRPKNQPQHFGDGTRLSIL.

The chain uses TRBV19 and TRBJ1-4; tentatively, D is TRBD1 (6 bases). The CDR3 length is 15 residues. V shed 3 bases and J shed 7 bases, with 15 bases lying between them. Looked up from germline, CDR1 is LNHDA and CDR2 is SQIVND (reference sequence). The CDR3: CASSIPLVTGEKLFF. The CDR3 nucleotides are TGTGCCAGTAGTATCCCCCTCGTGACAGGTGAAAAACTGTTTTTT.